A single sample is the source of the 21 T cell receptor beta chains below, sequenced in a study of blood T cell repertoires in COVID-19. Clones were sequenced by immunoSEQ multiplex PCR, and TCRdb holds only the in-frame ones, with some missing. This table has over 150,000 clones, over 80% appearing once. The sequenced sample consisted of peripheral blood. These receptors all come from a woman over 75 with active or convalescent COVID-19.

The V and J genes are TRBV4-3 and TRBJ2-1; the match to TRBD2 covers 8 bases. Germline V lookup: CDR1 LGHNA, CDR2 YSLEER. Unmatched junction bases numbered 7, after V lost 1 base and J lost 5 bases. The CDR3 length is 16 residues. The CDR3 DNA sequence: TGCGCCAGCAGCCAAGGGCGGGGGGCTTTTAACAATGAGCAGTTCTTC. Its protein product is CASSQGRGAFNNEQFF.

This clone was seen once. The chain employs TRBV13 and TRBJ2-3, with TRBD2 matching 8 bases. V shed 4 bases, J shed 6 bases, and the junction held 9 bases outside the gene matches. In germline, CDR1 is PRHDT, CDR2 FYEKMQ (reference sequence). The CDR3 extends over 15 amino acids. CDR3 amino acids: CASSSRSGGLDTQYF. CDR3 coding DNA: TGTGCCAGCAGCTCCCGCAGCGGGGGCCTGGATACGCAGTATTTT.

The DNA of the CDR3 is TGTGCCAGCAGCTTAGGGCAGGGTAGCACTGAAGCTTTCTTT. Translation gives CASSLGQGSTEAFF. The rearrangement joins TRBV11-3 to TRBJ1-1, with D possibly being TRBD1 (5 bases). The CDR3 loop spans 14 amino acids. Trimming took 1 base from V and 4 from J, leaving 10 bases between them. Germline CDR1 reads SGHNT; CDR2 reads YENEEA.

CDR3 sequence: CASSFGTGGEAFF. In nucleotides, the CDR3 is TGTGCCAGCAGCTTTGGGACAGGGGGCGAAGCTTTCTTT. This sequence joins TRBV7-9 and TRBJ1-1; 12 bases are a match to TRBD1. CDR1 and CDR2 from the germline V gene are SEHNR and FQNEAQ (reference sequence). The CDR3 is 13 amino acids. With V trimmed by 3 bases and J by 8 bases, 1 base remained unmatched.

This clone appeared once. The rearrangement links TRBV3-1 (or the pseudogene TRBV3-2) to TRBJ1-2, with a tentative D call TRBD1 (6 bases). Trimming cost V 6 bases and J 6 bases, with 14 bases left between them. From germline, CDR1 is LGHDT and CDR2 YNNKEL (reference sequence). The CDR3 sequence is 13 residues long. The CDR3 here is CASSPTGRDGYTF. In nucleotides, the CDR3 is TGTGCCAGCAGTCCTACAGGGAGGGATGGCTACACCTTC.

The chain combines TRBV11-2 with TRBJ1-2; a possible D gene is TRBD1 (5 bases). CDR1 is SGHAT and CDR2 is FQNNGV in the germline V gene. Trimming removed 1 base from V and 8 bases from J, with 14 bases in between. CDR3 length: 14 amino acids. CDR3: CASSLGPGGDGYTF. DNA of the CDR3: TGTGCCAGCAGCTTAGGTCCGGGGGGGGACGGCTACACCTTC.

The J gene is TRBJ1-1, the V gene TRBV5-8; no definite D call. The CDR3 loop spans 14 amino acids. Per germline, CDR1 SGHTS and CDR2 YDEGEE. V was pared by 0 bases and J by 8 bases, with 14 bases between. DNA of the CDR3: TGTGCCAGCAGCTTGGGAGGGATCGGGCACGAAGCTTTCTTT. This sequence encodes CASSLGGIGHEAFF.

V gene TRBV2 combines with J gene TRBJ1-4; TRBD1 is a possible D gene (6 bases). Per the germline V gene, CDR1 is SNHLY and CDR2 is FYNNEI. V gave up 4 bases and J gave up 7 bases, with 13 bases separating them. The CDR3 extends over 14 amino acids. CDR3 coding DNA: TGTGCCAGCAGTGGCCAGGGGCGCACTGAAAAACTGTTTTTT. Its protein product is CASSGQGRTEKLFF.

The rearrangement joins TRBV10-3 to TRBJ1-1, with 8 nucleotides matching TRBD1. The CDR3 has 14 residues. Per the germline V gene, CDR1 is ENHRY and CDR2 is SYGVKD. J gave up 5 bases and V 6 bases, and 8 bases lay outside the gene matches. The CDR3 DNA reads as TGTGCCATCAGCCCGGGACAGGATCGAACTGAAGCTTTCTTT. Amino acids: CAISPGQDRTEAFF.

This sequence joins TRBV27 and TRBJ1-5, with a weak D call TRBD1 (5 bases). Germline assignment: CDR1 MNHEY and CDR2 SMNVEV (reference sequence). The germline V and J ends were trimmed by 0 bases and 2 bases, with 8 bases remaining between them. The CDR3 sequence is 15 residues long. This CDR3 reads CASSLSSGGNQPQHF. The CDR3 DNA reads TGTGCCAGCAGTTTATCATCGGGGGGCAATCAGCCCCAGCATTTT.

The chain carries TRBV19 and TRBJ1-1, with D unresolved. The V gene lost 5 bases and the J gene lost 0 bases, with 13 bases spanning the gap. The CDR3 totals 15 residues. From germline, CDR1 is LNHDA and CDR2 SQIVND (reference sequence). The CDR3 is CASSPPGKLNTEAFF. The CDR3 nucleotides are TGTGCCAGTAGTCCCCCAGGTAAGCTGAACACTGAAGCTTTCTTT.

The chain recombines TRBV28 with TRBJ1-1; no reliable D call. Germline loops: CDR1 MDHEN, CDR2 SYDVKM. This CDR3 spans 14 amino acids. V shed 3 bases and J shed 4 bases, with 12 bases lying between them. CDR3 loop: CASSFRQTGTEAFF. The DNA of the CDR3 is TGTGCCAGCAGTTTTCGGCAGACGGGCACTGAAGCTTTCTTT.

The J gene is TRBJ2-3, the V gene TRBV7-9, with a tentative D call TRBD2 (5 bases). The length of the CDR3 is 16 residues. From germline, CDR1 is SEHNR and CDR2 FQNEAQ (reference sequence). V was shortened by 4 bases and J by 2 bases, with 16 bases between the two germline ends. The CDR3 reads CASSSRTWFDTDTQYF. The CDR3 DNA reads as TGTGCCAGCAGCTCTCGGACTTGGTTCGACACAGATACGCAGTATTTT.

This clone has only one observation. CDR3 protein: CASSSGGQGYGYTF. The CDR3 DNA reads as TGCGCCAGCAGCTCAGGGGGACAGGGCTATGGCTACACCTTC. V and J are TRBV5-1 and TRBJ1-2; 9 bases are a match to TRBD1. The CDR3 runs 14 residues. Trimming removed 3 bases from V and 4 bases from J; junction bases left unmatched: 4. The V gene's germline CDR1 is SGHRS and CDR2 YFSETQ.

J is TRBJ1-2 and V is TRBV5-1, with 9 positions matching TRBD1. CDR1 SGHRS and CDR2 YFSETQ come from the germline V gene. The CDR3 length is 13 residues. V trimming: 6 bases; J trimming: 6 bases; junction bases outside the gene matches: 6. CDR3: CASTPTGGHGYTF. In DNA, the CDR3 is TGCGCCAGCACCCCGACAGGGGGGCATGGCTACACCTTC.

This chain connects TRBV6-5 to TRBJ2-7, with D maybe TRBD2 (5 bases). The CDR3 loop spans 16 amino acids. Trimming left V 0 bases short and J 3 bases short, with 15 bases between. CDR1 and CDR2 (germline): MNHEY, SVGAGI. CDR3 DNA sequence: TGTGCCAGCAGTTACTCGGGAGTTCATCCTGGCTACGAGCAGTACTTC. It specifies CASSYSGVHPGYEQYF.

This clone appeared a single time. This sequence joins TRBV11-2 and TRBJ1-3; D unclear. Germline CDR1 SGHAT, CDR2 FQNNGV. CDR3 length: 12 residues. Deletions cut 3 bases from V and 4 bases from J, with 4 bases between. The DNA for the CDR3 is TGTGCCAGCAGCTTGTCAGGAAACACCATATATTTT. Translation gives CASSLSGNTIYF. Combining the CDR3 with reference TRBV11-2 and TRBJ1-3 gives the whole variable domain EAGVAQSPRYKIIEKRQSVAFWCNPISGHATLYWYQQILGQGPKLLIQFQNNGVVDDSQLPKDRFSAERLKGVDSTLKIQPAKLEDSAVYLCASSLSGNTIYFGEGSWLTVV.

The genes are TRBV6-5 and TRBJ1-2; D gene uncertain. Looked up from germline, CDR1 is MNHEY and CDR2 is SVGAGI. The V end lost 4 bases, the J end lost 3 bases, and 18 bases lay between the germline ends. The CDR3 runs to 16 residues. For the CDR3, the DNA is TGTGCCAGCAGTTTCGTCCGGGTCGCTTCCCACTATGGCTACACCTTC. Translating gives CASSFVRVASHYGYTF.

The genes are TRBV7-8 and TRBJ1-2; D gene ambiguous. Per the germline V gene, CDR1 is SGHVS and CDR2 is FQNEAQ. CDR3 length: 12 residues. V gave up 1 base and J gave up 7 bases, with 7 bases separating them. CDR3 amino acids: CASSLVAGGYTF. The CDR3 nucleotides read TGTGCCAGCAGCTTAGTAGCGGGTGGCTACACCTTC.

J is TRBJ2-3 and V is TRBV11-2; the match to TRBD2 covers 9 bases. The CDR3 is made up of 16 amino acids. Per the germline V gene, CDR1 is SGHAT and CDR2 is FQNNGV. Trimming removed 8 bases from V and 2 bases from J; junction bases left unmatched: 11. The CDR3 sequence: CASQRGVGLATDTQYF. As DNA, the CDR3 is TGTGCCAGCCAGCGGGGGGTCGGCCTGGCCACAGATACGCAGTATTTT.

V is TRBV27 and J is TRBJ1-4, with D possibly TRBD1 on 5 matching bases. Trimming shortened V by 3 bases and J by 0 bases, and 11 bases separated the two germline ends. CDR1 MNHEY and CDR2 SMNVEV come from the germline V gene (reference sequence). The CDR3 runs to 16 residues. The chain's CDR3 is CASSFLGGATNEKLFF. Written as DNA, the CDR3 is TGTGCCAGCAGTTTCCTCGGGGGAGCAACTAATGAAAAACTGTTTTTT.